This T cell receptor beta chain is from a study of T-cell reconstitution after alpha-beta-depleted transplantation in children. Study-wide findings and caveats: Among T cells one year after transplant, newly produced cells accounted for most counts and diversity. Expanded clones from the graft, numbering several hundred, reportedly supplied alpha-beta T cells about two months after transplant.

Library preparation (for TCRbeta) was performed with unique molecular identifiers. Using its own MiXCR run on the PCR reads, TCRdb lists one record per CDR3 protein. The sample lists about a million distinct CDR3 sequences, about 31% occurring once. Germline V gene data show CDR1 as SGHTA and CDR2 as FQGNSA. V lost 5 bases, J lost 3 bases, and 5 bases lay in between. The CDR3 has 11 amino acids. Of note for this clonotype: Its antigen is not known. One base away lies a much larger clone, so this may be a sequencing read error.

The specimen comprised PBMCs, mostly from graft donor cells, sampled 360 days after TCRalphabeta/CD19-depleted stem cell transplant. The sequence was obtained from a boy younger than two who had a stem cell transplant for SCID, so the T cells may come from the graft donor. V is TRBV7-2 and J is TRBJ2-7; no definite D call. The CDR3, as DNA: TGTGCCAGCAGCACCTTCTACGAGCAGTACTTC. Its protein is CASSTFYEQYF.